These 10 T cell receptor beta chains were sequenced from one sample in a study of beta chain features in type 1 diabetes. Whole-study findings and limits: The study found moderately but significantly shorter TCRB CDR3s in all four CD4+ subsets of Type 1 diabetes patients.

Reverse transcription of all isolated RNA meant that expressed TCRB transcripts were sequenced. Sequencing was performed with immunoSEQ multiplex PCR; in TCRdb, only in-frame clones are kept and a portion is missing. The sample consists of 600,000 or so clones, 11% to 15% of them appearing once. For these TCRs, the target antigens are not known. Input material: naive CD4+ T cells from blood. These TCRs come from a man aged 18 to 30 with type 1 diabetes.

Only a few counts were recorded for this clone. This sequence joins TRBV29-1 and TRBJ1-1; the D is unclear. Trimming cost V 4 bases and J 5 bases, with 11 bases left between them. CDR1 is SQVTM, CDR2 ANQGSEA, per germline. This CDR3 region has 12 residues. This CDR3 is CSVGREKTEAFF. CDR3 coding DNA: TGCAGCGTTGGGAGGGAGAAAACTGAAGCTTTCTTT.

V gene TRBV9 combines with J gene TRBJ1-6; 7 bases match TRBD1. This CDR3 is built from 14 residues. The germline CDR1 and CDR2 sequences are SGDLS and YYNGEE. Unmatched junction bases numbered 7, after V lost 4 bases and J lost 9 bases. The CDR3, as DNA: TGTGCCAGCAGCACCCGAAGGGGGCCTTCACCCCTCCACTTT. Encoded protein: CASSTRRGPSPLHF.

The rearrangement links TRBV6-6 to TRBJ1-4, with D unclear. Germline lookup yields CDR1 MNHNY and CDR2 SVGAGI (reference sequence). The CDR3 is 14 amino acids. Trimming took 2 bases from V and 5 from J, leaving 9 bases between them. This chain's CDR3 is CASSYSTPNEKLFF. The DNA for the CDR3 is TGTGCCAGCAGTTACAGTACACCGAATGAAAAACTGTTTTTT.

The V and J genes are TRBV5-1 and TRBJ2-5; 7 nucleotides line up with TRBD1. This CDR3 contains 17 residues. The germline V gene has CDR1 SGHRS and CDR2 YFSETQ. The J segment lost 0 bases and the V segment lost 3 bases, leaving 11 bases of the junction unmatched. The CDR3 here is CASSSTPLQGNQETQYF. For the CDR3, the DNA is TGCGCCAGCAGCTCGACCCCACTACAGGGGAACCAAGAGACCCAGTACTTC.

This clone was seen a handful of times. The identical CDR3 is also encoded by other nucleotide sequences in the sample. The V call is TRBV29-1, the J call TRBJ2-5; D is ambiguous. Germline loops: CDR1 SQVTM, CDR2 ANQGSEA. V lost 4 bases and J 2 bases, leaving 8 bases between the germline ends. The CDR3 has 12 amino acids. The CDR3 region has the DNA TGCAGCGTTGTTAGGGCACAAGAGACCCAGTACTTC. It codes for CSVVRAQETQYF.

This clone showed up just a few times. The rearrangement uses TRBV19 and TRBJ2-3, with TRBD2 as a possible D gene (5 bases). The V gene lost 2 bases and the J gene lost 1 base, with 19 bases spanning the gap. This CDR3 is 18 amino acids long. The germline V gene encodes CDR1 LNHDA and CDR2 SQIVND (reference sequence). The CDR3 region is CASSIMGRAAARTDTQYF. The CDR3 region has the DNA TGTGCCAGTAGTATAATGGGTCGCGCAGCGGCACGCACAGATACGCAGTATTTT.

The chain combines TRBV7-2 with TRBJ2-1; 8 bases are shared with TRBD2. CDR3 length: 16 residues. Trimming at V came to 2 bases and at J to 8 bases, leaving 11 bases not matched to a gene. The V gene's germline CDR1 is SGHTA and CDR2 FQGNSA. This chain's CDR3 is CASSLYRTGGKDEQFF. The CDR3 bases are TGTGCCAGCAGCTTATACAGAACGGGAGGGAAGGATGAGCAGTTCTTC.

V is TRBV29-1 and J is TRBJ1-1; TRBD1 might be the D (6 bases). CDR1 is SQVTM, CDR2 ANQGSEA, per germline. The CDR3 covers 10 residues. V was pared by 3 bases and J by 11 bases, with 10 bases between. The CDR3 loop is CSVEGGGAFF. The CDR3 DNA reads TGCAGCGTTGAGGGGGGGGGCGCTTTCTTT.

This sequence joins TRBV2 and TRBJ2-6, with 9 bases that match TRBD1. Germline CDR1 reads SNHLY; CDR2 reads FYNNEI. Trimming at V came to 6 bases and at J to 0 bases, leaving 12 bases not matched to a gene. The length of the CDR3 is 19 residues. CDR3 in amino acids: CASRRELGTGSSGANVLTF. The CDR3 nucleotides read TGTGCCAGCAGAAGGGAACTCGGGACAGGGAGCTCTGGGGCCAACGTCCTGACTTTC.

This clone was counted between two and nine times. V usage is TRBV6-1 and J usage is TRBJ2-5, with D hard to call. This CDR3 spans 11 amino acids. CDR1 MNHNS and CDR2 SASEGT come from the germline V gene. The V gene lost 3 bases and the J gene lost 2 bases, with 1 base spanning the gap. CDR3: CASSEQETQYF. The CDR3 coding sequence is TGTGCCAGCAGTGAGCAAGAGACCCAGTACTTC.